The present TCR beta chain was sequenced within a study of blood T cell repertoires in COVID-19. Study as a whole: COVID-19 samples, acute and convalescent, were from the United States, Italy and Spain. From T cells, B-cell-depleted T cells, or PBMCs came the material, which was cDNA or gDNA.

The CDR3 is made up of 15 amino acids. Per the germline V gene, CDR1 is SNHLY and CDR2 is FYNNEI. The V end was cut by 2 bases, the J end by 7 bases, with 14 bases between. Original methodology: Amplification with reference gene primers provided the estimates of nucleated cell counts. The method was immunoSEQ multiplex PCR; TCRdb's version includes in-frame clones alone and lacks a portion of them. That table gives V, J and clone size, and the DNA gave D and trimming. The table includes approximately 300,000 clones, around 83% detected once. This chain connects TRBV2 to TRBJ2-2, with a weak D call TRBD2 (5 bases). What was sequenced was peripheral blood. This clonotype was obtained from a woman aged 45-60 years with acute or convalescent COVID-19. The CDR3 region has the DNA TGTGCCAGCAGTGAATACATTCGGGGATTCGGGGAGCTGTTTTTT. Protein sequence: CASSEYIRGFGELFF.